Presented here are 5 T cell receptor beta chains from one specimen sequenced in a study of T cells after yellow fever vaccination. TCRdb itself ran the 5' RACE reads through MiXCR, one entry per CDR3 protein. The data hold under 150,000 distinct CDR3 sequences, with 6.5% to 8.5% observed a single time. This specimen consisted of CD4+ T cells sorted from PBMCs, obtained 5 days after the yellow fever booster vaccination. These receptors all come from a man aged 30 to 39 who received the YFV17D yellow fever vaccine.

The table lists this clonotype with a few counts. The chain links TRBV4-3 to TRBJ1-5; no clear D gene. In germline, CDR1 is LGHNA, CDR2 YSLEER. Trimming removed 0 bases at V and 0 bases at J, with 9 bases between. The CDR3 contains 16 residues. The CDR3 DNA sequence: TGCGCCAGCAGCCAAGATCTTCAATATAGCAATCAGCCCCAGCATTTT. This encodes CASSQDLQYSNQPQHF.

CDR3: CASSIGRTNYGYTF. CDR3 nucleotide sequence: TGTGCCAGTAGTATAGGACGGACTAACTATGGCTACACCTTC. The rearrangement uses TRBV19 and TRBJ1-2; D unclear. Germline lookup yields CDR1 LNHDA and CDR2 SQIVND (reference sequence). Deletions cut 1 base from V and 0 bases from J, with 6 bases between. CDR3 length equals 14 residues.

The chain combines TRBV5-6 with TRBJ2-7, with 13 nucleotides matching TRBD2. Unmatched junction bases numbered 21, after V lost 7 bases and J lost 5 bases. This CDR3 has 19 residues. Germline CDR1 and CDR2: SGHDT and YYEEEE. The DNA for the CDR3 is TGTGCCAGCCCGACAGGAGAAACTAGCGGGAGGGCCGATACCCACGAGCAGTACTTC. Protein product: CASPTGETSGRADTHEQYF.

The table lists this clonotype with a few counts. In DNA, the CDR3 is TGTGCCATCAAAAGCCTCACAGATACGCAGTATTTT. Encoded protein: CAIKSLTDTQYF. The chain joins TRBV10-3 to TRBJ2-3; D unresolved. Per the germline V gene, CDR1 is ENHRY and CDR2 is SYGVKD. The CDR3 has 12 amino acids. V shed 7 bases and J shed 2 bases, with 7 bases lying between them.

This clonotype has ten or more counts. CDR3: CSVEWSSGSSYNEQFF. DNA of the CDR3: TGCAGCGTTGAATGGTCTAGCGGGAGCTCCTACAATGAGCAGTTCTTC. The chain combines TRBV29-1 with TRBJ2-1; TRBD2 matches 10 bases. Germline CDR1 SQVTM, CDR2 ANQGSEA. Trimming cost V 2 bases and J 0 bases; bases outside gene matches: 4. The CDR3 totals 16 residues.